This T cell receptor (beta chain) was sequenced for a study of post-analysis software for immune sequencing data. V lost 5 bases and J 2 bases, leaving 6 bases between the germline ends. The CDR3 has 11 amino acids. Germline values: CDR1 DFQATT, CDR2 SNEGSKA (reference sequence). Study outcomes and limitations: Roughly 5 TRBV segments, TRBV5-6, TRBV5-1 and TRBV20-1 among them, were found more frequent in patients than controls.

On this clonotype: Its antigen remains unknown.

The TCR beta cDNA libraries contained unique molecular identifiers. In TCRdb, the PCR reads were re-called with MiXCR into one record per CDR3 protein. The sample has about 540,000 distinct CDR3 sequences, around 36% seen once; the top ten hold less than 6%. The sequence came from a girl younger than 18 with multiple sclerosis. What was sequenced was blood. The chain combines TRBV20-1 with TRBJ1-1; tentative D call: TRBD1 (5 bases). For the CDR3, the DNA is TGCAGTGCTGGGACCAACACTGAAGCTTTCTTT. Translating it yields CSAGTNTEAFF.